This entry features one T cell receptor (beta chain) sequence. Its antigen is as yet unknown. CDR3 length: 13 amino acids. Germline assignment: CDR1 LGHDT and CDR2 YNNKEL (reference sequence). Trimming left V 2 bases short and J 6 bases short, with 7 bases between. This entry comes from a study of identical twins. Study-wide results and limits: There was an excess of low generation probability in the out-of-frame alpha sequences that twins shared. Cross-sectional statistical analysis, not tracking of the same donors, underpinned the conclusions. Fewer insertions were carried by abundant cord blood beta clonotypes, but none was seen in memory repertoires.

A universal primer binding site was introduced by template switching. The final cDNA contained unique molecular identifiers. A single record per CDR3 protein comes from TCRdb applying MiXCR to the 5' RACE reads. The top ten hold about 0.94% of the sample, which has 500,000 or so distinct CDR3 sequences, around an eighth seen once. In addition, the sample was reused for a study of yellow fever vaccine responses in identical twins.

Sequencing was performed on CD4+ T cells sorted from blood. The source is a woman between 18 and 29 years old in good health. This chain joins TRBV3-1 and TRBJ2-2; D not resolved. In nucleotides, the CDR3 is TGTGCCAGCAGCCAACCGCTCGCCGGGGAGCTGTTTTTT. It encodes CASSQPLAGELFF.